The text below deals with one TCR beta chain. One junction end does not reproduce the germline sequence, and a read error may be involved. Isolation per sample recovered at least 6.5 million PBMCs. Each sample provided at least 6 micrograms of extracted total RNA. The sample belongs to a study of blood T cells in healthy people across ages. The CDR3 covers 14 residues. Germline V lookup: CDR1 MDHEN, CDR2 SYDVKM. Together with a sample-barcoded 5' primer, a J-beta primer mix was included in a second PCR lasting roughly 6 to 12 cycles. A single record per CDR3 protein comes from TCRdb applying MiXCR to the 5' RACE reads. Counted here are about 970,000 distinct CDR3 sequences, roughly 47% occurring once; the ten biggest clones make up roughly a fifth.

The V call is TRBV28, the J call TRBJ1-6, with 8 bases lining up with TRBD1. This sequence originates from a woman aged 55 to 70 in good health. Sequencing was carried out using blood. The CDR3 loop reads CASRTGTGISPPHF. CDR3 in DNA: TGTGCCAGCAGGACCGGGACAGGCATATCTCCCCCCCACTTT.